This T cell receptor (beta chain) was obtained from a study of early T cells in non-severe SARS-CoV-2 infection. Study background: Sequencing targeted bulk RNA from unsorted whole blood, leaving chains unpaired.

Study results and limitations: Sequences matched to VDJdb favored anti-spike CD8 responses, while private and CD4 specificities were missed.

This clonotype was picked up many times. Antigen unknown. Trimming cost V 7 bases and J 7 bases; bases outside gene matches: 11. The CDR3 runs to 15 residues. Unique molecular identifiers were added to individual cDNA molecules. TCRdb re-analysed the 5' RACE reads in MiXCR, keeping a single row per CDR3 protein. This sample yields over 20,000 distinct CDR3 sequences, of which around 4.8% are seen a single time; about 5.8% belongs to the top ten. The sequencing sample was made of whole blood. The genes are TRBV12-3 or TRBV12-4 and TRBJ1-5, with 9 positions matching TRBD1. The receptor was derived from an adult who was a healthcare worker with PCR-confirmed SARS-CoV-2 infection or an uninfected control (not recorded which). This CDR3 is CASTPGTGRNQPQHF. The DNA of the CDR3 is TGTGCCAGCACCCCGGGGACAGGGCGTAACCAGCCCCAGCATTTT.